The entry below gives a single T cell receptor (beta chain) sequence along with its context. These data originate in a study of blood T cell repertoires in COVID-19. Using immunoSEQ multiplex PCR, the repertoire was profiled, and TCRdb retains in-frame clones only, with some absent. The sample consists of 300,000 to 350,000 clones, about 89% of them appearing once. The CDR3 sequence is 14 residues long. Trimming pared 2 bases from V and 5 bases from J, leaving 12 bases between. Germline V lookup: CDR1 MNHEY, CDR2 SVGAGI. This rearrangement joins TRBV6-5 to TRBJ1-1; weak D call: TRBD1 (5 bases). This TCR derives from a woman in her forties or fifties with COVID-19, enrolled during active disease. Sequences were obtained from peripheral blood. In DNA form, the CDR3 reads TGTGCCAGCAGTTACGGGGGGTATAGGACTGAAGCTTTCTTT. This encodes CASSYGGYRTEAFF.